This entry concerns a single T cell receptor beta chain. The antigen is unknown. The record originates from a study of T cell repertoires in cytomegalovirus infection. MiXCR, run by TCRdb on the reads, gives a single entry per CDR3 protein. Among approximately 990,000 distinct CDR3 sequences listed, less than 40% were seen once. Per germline, CDR1 MNHEY and CDR2 SVGAGI. This CDR3 spans 16 amino acids. The germline V and J ends were trimmed by 0 bases and 0 bases, with 9 bases remaining between them. This receptor was taken from a human donor in good health (CMV status not recorded). Some clones in this sample may be carry-over from other donors' samples. The V call is TRBV6-5, the J call TRBJ2-4; D not resolved. This specimen consisted of cultured CD8+ T cells from PBMCs, obtained from culture after CMV antigen stimulation. The CDR3 sequence is CASSYSLRVAKNIQYF. CDR3 nucleotide sequence: TGTGCCAGCAGTTACTCCCTAAGGGTAGCCAAAAACATTCAGTACTTC.